Below, one T cell receptor (beta chain) is given with its context. V was pared by 4 bases and J by 4 bases, with 11 bases of the junction left unmatched. CDR1 MDHEN and CDR2 SYDVKM come from the germline V gene. The CDR3 covers 16 residues. These data originate in a study of immune cell composition in non-small cell lung cancer. Repertoires were generated with immunoSEQ multiplex PCR, while TCRdb's copy carries only in-frame clones and drops some. The sample gives around 4,600 clones, around three quarters of which show up once; about 10% is in the top ten. The V and J genes are TRBV28 and TRBJ1-2; TRBD1 matches 8 bases. This receptor was taken from a human donor with non-small cell lung cancer. The sample was lung tumor tissue. The CDR3 DNA is TGTGCCAGCAGTTCCCCCGGGACAGGAGGTCTCTATGGCTACACCTTC. Its translation is CASSSPGTGGLYGYTF.